This T cell receptor beta chain comes out of a study of blood T cell repertoires in COVID-19. Overall study: The origin of the acute and convalescent COVID-19 samples was the United States, Italy and Spain. PBMCs, B-cell-depleted T cells, or T cells were the source of the cDNA or gDNA that made up the material.

Authors' methods: For nucleated cells, counts were estimated from reference gene primer amplification. Sequencing was performed with immunoSEQ multiplex PCR; in TCRdb, only in-frame clones are kept and a portion is missing. The V and J calls and clone size were taken over from that table, and D and trimming were inferred from the DNA. The data show tens of thousands of clones, with around 90% seen just once and about 6.7% held by the top ten. Germline CDR1 LGHNA, CDR2 YSLEER. V shed 0 bases, J shed 4 bases, and the junction held 9 bases outside the gene matches. The CDR3 contains 17 residues. Input material: peripheral blood. The rearrangement links TRBV4-3 to TRBJ2-1; 7 nucleotides agree with TRBD1. This TCR derives from a man younger than 30 with COVID-19, enrolled during active disease. CDR3 DNA sequence: TGCGCCAGCAGCCAAGATCAGGGGGATGTTCGGTACAATGAGCAGTTCTTC. Translated: CASSQDQGDVRYNEQFF.